Following are 20 T cell receptor beta chains from one sample sequenced in a study of tumor-infiltrating lymphocytes in primary liver carcinoma. Unsorted bulk tissue, about 18-32 mg of it, served as the source for co-extraction of RNA and DNA. Total RNA amounting to roughly 0.5 ug was the source from which TCR beta cDNA was made with a constant-region primer. Construction of TCR beta libraries relied on three successive nested multiplex PCR rounds employing slightly modified ARM-PCR. Two initial PCR rounds of around 10 cycles each paired TRBV1-TRBV30 forward primers with a C-beta reverse primer. One entry per CDR3 protein results from TCRdb running MiXCR on the multiplex PCR reads. The table lists 20,000 to 25,000 distinct CDR3 sequences, nearly 80% of them singletons. Sequencing was done on a sample of liver tumor tissue from sampling region 1. Subset denoted: tumor region T1, superior pole. The source is a woman under 40 with primary liver carcinoma and hepatitis B virus infection.

The chain employs TRBV6-5 and TRBJ2-7; either TRBD1 or TRBD2 may supply D (6 bases each). This CDR3 region has 15 residues. The V gene's germline CDR1 is MNHEY and CDR2 SVGAGI. CDR3 in DNA: TGTGCTAGCGGTTACAAGGACAGCAGTTCCTACGAGCAGTACTTC. Amino acid sequence: CASGYKDSSSYEQYF.

In this sample, this clonotype is medium-sized. The genes are TRBV6-1 and TRBJ1-3, with D unclear. Trimming stripped 8 bases from V and 4 bases from J, with 12 bases between. Germline CDR1 MNHNS, CDR2 SASEGT. The CDR3 sequence is 13 residues long. The CDR3 sequence is CASFTSTGNTIYF. The CDR3 bases are TGTGCCAGCTTTACTTCTACAGGAAACACCATATATTTT.

Remarks on this clonotype: One junction end disagrees with the germline gene, perhaps due to a read error. In DNA form, the CDR3 reads TGTGGCAGCAGCCGGACGCGACAGGGAAGGGCAGATAGGCAGTATTTT. It encodes CGSSRTRQGRADRQYF. This chain uses TRBV11-2 with TRBJ2-3; 7 positions agree with TRBD1. The CDR3 runs 16 residues. CDR1 is SGHAT, CDR2 FQNNGV, per germline.

The V call is TRBV6-1, the J call TRBJ2-2, with TRBD2 as a possible D gene (5 bases). The CDR3 has 19 residues. The V and J ends lost 2 bases and 8 bases respectively, with 27 bases between them. The germline CDR1 and CDR2 sequences are MNHNS and SASEGT. The chain's CDR3 is CASSETLPEGAANTGELFF. DNA of the CDR3: TGTGCCAGCAGTGAAACCCTTCCCGAGGGCGCCGCGAATACAGGGGAGCTGTTTTTT.

V is TRBV4-3 and J is TRBJ2-1; perhaps TRBD2 as D (6 bases). Germline V gene lookup returns CDR1 LGHNA and CDR2 YSLEER. CDR3 length equals 16 residues. The CDR3 sequence: CASSRDAGSSYNEQFF. The CDR3, as DNA: TGCGCTAGTAGCCGAGATGCGGGAAGCTCCTACAATGAGCAGTTCTTC.

On this clonotype: Since the CDR3 does not end with the conserved phenylalanine or tryptophan, this likely comes from a read error. The chain has TRBV11-2 and TRBJ2-3; 8 bases match TRBD2. Germline CDR1 and CDR2: SGHAT and FQNNGV. This CDR3 spans 16 amino acids. CDR3 amino acids: CASSAGLAGIVDMQYC. In DNA form, the CDR3 reads TGTGCCAGCAGCGCGGGTCTAGCGGGTATTGTTGATATGCAGTATTGT.

Notes on this clonotype: One junction end disagrees with the germline gene, perhaps due to a read error. The rearrangement uses TRBV11-2 and TRBJ2-3, with 7 bases that match TRBD2. The V gene's germline CDR1 is SGHAT and CDR2 FQNNGV. This CDR3 contains 16 residues. The CDR3 nucleotides read TGTGCCAGCAGCGCGGGAGTAGCGGGTATTGTTGATATGCAGTACTTT. It is translated as CASSAGVAGIVDMQYF.

Remarks on this clonotype: The junction and the germline gene differ at one end; a read error may be behind it. V and J are TRBV6-6 and TRBJ2-3, with TRBD2 as a possible D gene (6 bases). The CDR3 is made up of 17 amino acids. In germline, CDR1 is MNHNY, CDR2 SVGAGI (reference sequence). CDR3 nucleotides: TGTGCCAGTAGTTACTTTTTTGGCAGCGGGTCTACAGATACGCAGTATTTT. It encodes CASSYFFGSGSTDTQYF.

V is TRBV6-5 and J is TRBJ2-7, with a possible D match to TRBD2 (5 bases). Germline values: CDR1 MNHEY, CDR2 SVGAGI. Trimming pared 6 bases from V and 7 bases from J, leaving 22 bases between. The length of the CDR3 is 15 residues. The CDR3 DNA reads TGTGCCAGCAGCTACCTGGCTAGTGGGAGTGGTGAGCAGTACTTC. This codes for CASSYLASGSGEQYF.

Notes on this clonotype: One junction end disagrees with the germline gene, perhaps due to a read error. V is TRBV4-3 and J is TRBJ2-1; a weak D match, TRBD2 (6 bases). Looked up from germline, CDR1 is LGHNA and CDR2 is YSLEER. The length of the CDR3 is 16 residues. The CDR3 is CARSQNAGSSYYEQFF. CDR3 DNA: TGCGCCAGGAGCCAAAATGCGGGAAGCTCCTACTATGAGCAGTTCTTC.

Comment on this clonotype: The junction shows a germline mismatch at one end, possibly a read error. This chain uses TRBV14 with TRBJ2-7, with no clear D. Germline lookup yields CDR1 SGHDN and CDR2 FVKESK. This CDR3 is 11 amino acids long. CDR3 DNA: TGTGCCAGCAGCCACGACCACAAGCAGTATTTC. It is translated as CASSHDHKQYF.

With respect to this clonotype: At one of its ends the junction is not consistent with the germline gene, which may arise from a read error. The rearrangement links TRBV5-5 to TRBJ1-6; D unresolved. The V gene's germline CDR1 is SGHKS and CDR2 YYEKEE (reference sequence). The CDR3 sequence is 14 residues long. The CDR3 region has the DNA TGTACCAGCAGCTTGGTCGTTAGTAATTCACCCCTCCACTTT. Protein product: CTSSLVVSNSPLHF.

About this clonotype: The junction and the germline gene differ at one end; a read error may be behind it. The rearrangement joins TRBV11-1 to TRBJ2-5; TRBD1 is a possible D gene (5 bases). The germline V gene has CDR1 SGHAT and CDR2 FQDESV (reference sequence). This CDR3 is built from 14 residues. The CDR3 nucleotides are TGTACCAGCAGCTTAGCAGGGCGCAAAGAGACCCACTACTTC. Encoded protein: CTSSLAGRKETHYF.

Remarks on this clonotype: One end of the junction is discordant with germline, which a read error may explain. V is TRBV29-1 and J is TRBJ2-1; D tentatively reads TRBD1 or TRBD2 (5 bases each). This CDR3 spans 12 amino acids. CDR1 is SQVTM, CDR2 ANQGSEA, per germline. The CDR3 nucleotides are TGCATCATCCTAAGGGACCACAATGAGCAGCTCTTC. Protein: CIILRDHNEQLF.

With respect to this clonotype: This likely comes from a read error, as the CDR3 has no conserved phenylalanine or tryptophan at its end. V usage is TRBV5-4 and J usage is TRBJ2-3; the match to TRBD2 covers 10 bases. The germline V gene has CDR1 SGHNT and CDR2 YYREEE (reference sequence). The CDR3 covers 18 residues. The CDR3 spells CTSSNPTASGSRTDTQYL. As DNA, the CDR3 is TGTACCAGCAGTAACCCGACGGCTAGCGGGAGTCGGACAGATACGCAGTATCTT.

For this clonotype: Since no conserved phenylalanine or tryptophan closes the CDR3, a read error is the likely cause. This chain joins TRBV11-2 and TRBJ1-1; D is perhaps TRBD1 (5 bases). The CDR3 sequence is 20 residues long. The germline gives CDR1 SGHAT, CDR2 FQNNGV. CDR3 nucleotides: TGTGCGAGCAGCGCTCGGGACGTGGGGCGCAAGAGGTGGAGTAACACTGAAGCTTTCCTT. It translates to CASSARDVGRKRWSNTEAFL.

Judged by abundance, this clonotype is medium-sized. The chain is built from TRBV6-5 and TRBJ2-2, with D maybe TRBD2 (6 bases). Germline CDR1 and CDR2: MNHEY and SVGAGI. V shed 5 bases and J shed 1 base, with 11 bases lying between them. The CDR3 spans 15 residues. The CDR3 loop is CASSLMGLNTGELFF. For the CDR3, the DNA is TGTGCCAGCAGTCTCATGGGACTGAACACCGGGGAGCTGTTTTTT.

A word on this clonotype: Compared with germline, one end of the junction differs, possibly owing to a read error. The V gene is TRBV11-3, the J gene TRBJ1-1, with 7 bases aligning to TRBD1. Per germline, CDR1 SGHNT and CDR2 YENEEA. The CDR3 has 13 residues. The CDR3 bases are TGTGCTAGCAGCTTATCAGGGGGGACTGAAGCTTTCTTT. It is translated as CASSLSGGTEAFF.

This clonotype was observed a handful of times. The gene calls are TRBV29-1 and TRBJ2-1; the D gene is possibly TRBD2 (6 bases). V was pared by 1 base and J by 0 bases, with 16 bases between. The CDR3 spans 17 residues. The germline V gene has CDR1 SQVTM and CDR2 ANQGSEA. CDR3 nucleotides: TGCAGCGTTGAAGGGGTCGGCGGGGAGAGCTCCTACAATGAGCAGTTCTTC. Amino acid sequence: CSVEGVGGESSYNEQFF.

Notes on this clonotype: The junction and the germline gene differ at one end; a read error may be behind it. V is TRBV11-2 and J is TRBJ2-5; TRBD1 is a possible D gene (5 bases). There are 13 residues in the CDR3. Germline V gives CDR1 SGHAT, CDR2 FQNNGV. CDR3 sequence (DNA): TGTGTCAGCAGCTTAGAATCCAAGGGGAACCAATACTTC. Amino acid sequence: CVSSLESKGNQYF.